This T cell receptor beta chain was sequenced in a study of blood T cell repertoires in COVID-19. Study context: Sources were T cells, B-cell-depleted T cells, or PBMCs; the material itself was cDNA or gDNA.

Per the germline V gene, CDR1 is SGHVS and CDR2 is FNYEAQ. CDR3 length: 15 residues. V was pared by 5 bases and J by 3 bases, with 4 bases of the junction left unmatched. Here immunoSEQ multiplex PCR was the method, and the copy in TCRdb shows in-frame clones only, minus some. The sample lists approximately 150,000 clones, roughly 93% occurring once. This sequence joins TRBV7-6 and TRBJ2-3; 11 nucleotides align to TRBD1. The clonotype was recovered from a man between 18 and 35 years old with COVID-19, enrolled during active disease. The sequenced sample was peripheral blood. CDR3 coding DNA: TGTGCCAGCAGCCCGGACAGGGGGCGAACAGATACGCAGTATTTT. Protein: CASSPDRGRTDTQYF.